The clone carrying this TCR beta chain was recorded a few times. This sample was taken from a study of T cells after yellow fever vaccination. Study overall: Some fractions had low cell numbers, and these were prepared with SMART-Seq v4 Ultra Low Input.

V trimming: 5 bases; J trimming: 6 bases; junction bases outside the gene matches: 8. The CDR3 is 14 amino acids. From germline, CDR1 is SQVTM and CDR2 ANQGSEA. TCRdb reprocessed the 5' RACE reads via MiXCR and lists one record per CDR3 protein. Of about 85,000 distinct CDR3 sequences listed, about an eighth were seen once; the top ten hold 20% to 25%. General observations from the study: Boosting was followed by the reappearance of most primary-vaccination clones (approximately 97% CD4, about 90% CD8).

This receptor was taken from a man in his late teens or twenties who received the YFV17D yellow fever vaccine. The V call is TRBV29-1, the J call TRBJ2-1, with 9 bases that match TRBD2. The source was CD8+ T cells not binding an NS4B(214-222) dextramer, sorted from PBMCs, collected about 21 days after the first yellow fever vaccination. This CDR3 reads CSVRGGGDSNEQFF. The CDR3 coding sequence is TGCAGCGTTAGGGGCGGGGGGGATTCCAATGAGCAGTTCTTC.